This TCR beta chain emerged from a study of shared clonotypes between healthy human individuals. Only in-frame clones appear in the TCRdb table, and some are missing; sequencing was by immunoSEQ multiplex PCR. Of 2 million to 3 million clones in the sample, more than 90% were seen once. The germline V gene encodes CDR1 SGHRS and CDR2 YFSETQ. V was shortened by 1 base and J by 8 bases, with 18 bases between the two germline ends. The CDR3 has 16 residues. The TCR sequence derives from a man between 18 and 35 years old in good health. Sequencing was performed on naive CD4+ T cells sorted from blood. Sample subset: CD45RA+ positively selected. This sequence joins TRBV5-1 and TRBJ1-4; a possible D gene is TRBD1 (6 bases). The CDR3 sequence: CASSLQGGAQSEKLFF. The CDR3 DNA is TGCGCCAGCAGCTTGCAAGGGGGAGCGCAGTCAGAAAAACTGTTTTTT.